Sequencing of this TCR beta chain was carried out in a study of shared clonotypes between healthy human individuals. Regarding the study as a whole: Clonotype sharing across donors was expected to vary with sequencing depth.

Sequencing used immunoSEQ multiplex PCR; TCRdb keeps in-frame clones, though not all of them. The data show about 560,000 clones, with around 78% seen just once and 12% held by the top ten. This clone occurred once. Its antigen is not identified. Germline values: CDR1 KGHSH, CDR2 LQKENI. Unmatched junction bases numbered 5, after V lost 3 bases and J lost 4 bases. The CDR3 has 16 residues. The chain uses TRBV18 and TRBJ2-3, with TRBD2 matching 12 bases. The clonotype comes from a woman in her forties in good health. Some clones in this sample may be carry-over from other donors' samples. Sequences were obtained from PBMCs. CDR3 in amino acids: CASSPLAGGPSDTQYF. The CDR3 DNA follows: TGTGCCAGCTCACCGCTAGCGGGAGGGCCGTCAGATACGCAGTATTTT.